This T cell receptor beta chain was sequenced during a study of shared clonotypes between healthy human individuals. The CDR3 runs 14 residues. V lost 0 bases, J lost 3 bases, and 4 bases stayed unmatched. Germline V gives CDR1 SQVTM, CDR2 ANQGSEA. Sequencing was at deep level. The protocol was immunoSEQ multiplex PCR, while the TCRdb copy is restricted to in-frame clones and leaves out a portion. This repertoire shows 400,000 to 600,000 clones, almost 80% found once; its top ten account for under 15%. This clone was seen more than once but under ten times. Specimen: PBMCs. The chain recombines TRBV29-1 with TRBJ2-7, with TRBD2 matching over 8 bases. The sequence derives from a woman aged 40 to 55 in good health. Some clones in this sample may be carry-over from other donors' samples. CDR3 nucleotides: TGCAGCGTTGAAGATGATCGGGGGGGCTACGAGCAGTACTTC. Its protein is CSVEDDRGGYEQYF.